This T cell receptor beta chain appears in the sequencing data of a study of metastatic and nonmetastatic thyroid tumors. TCRdb re-called the PCR reads via MiXCR. This repertoire shows roughly 65,000 clones, 14% found once; its top ten account for around 7%. Until they underwent thyroid surgery, no patient had received any treatment. This clone was detected many times. This CDR3 spans 11 amino acids. Germline CDR1 SQVTM, CDR2 ANQGSEA. V was shortened by 8 bases and J by 4 bases, with 11 bases between the two germline ends. Specimen: blood. The rearrangement links TRBV29-1 to TRBJ1-1, with unresolved D. The clonotype comes from a male donor with papillary thyroid cancer or a benign thyroid nodule (not recorded which). Some clones in this sample may be carry-over from other donors' samples. CDR3 protein: CSPSGVTEAFF. DNA for the CDR3: TGCAGCCCCTCAGGAGTCACTGAAGCTTTCTTT.